Presented here are 29 T cell receptor beta chains from one specimen sequenced in a study of beta chain features in type 1 diabetes. Expressed TCRB transcripts were sequenced, since all the RNA that had been isolated was reverse transcribed. Only in-frame clones appear in the TCRdb table, and some are missing; sequencing was by immunoSEQ multiplex PCR. The sample yields 310,000 or so clones, 6.5% to 10% seen once. The sample consisted of central memory CD4+ T cells from blood. The receptors were gathered from a woman aged 18-30 years in good health.

The V gene is TRBV11-3, the J gene TRBJ2-5; D remains unclear. The V and J ends lost 5 bases and 3 bases respectively, with 7 bases between them. Per germline, CDR1 SGHNT and CDR2 YENEEA. This CDR3 is built from 12 residues. DNA of the CDR3: TGTGCCAGCAGCCACGGAGAAGAGACCCAGTACTTC. Protein: CASSHGEETQYF. The complete variable domain, with remaining parts taken from reference TRBV11-3 and TRBJ2-5, reads EAGVVQSPRYKIIEKKQPVAFWCNPISGHNTLYWYLQNLGQGPELLIRYENEEAVDDSQLPKDRFSAERLKGVDSTLKIQPAELGDSAVYLCASSHGEETQYFGPGTRLLVL.

This clone was counted only a few times. V usage is TRBV19 and J usage is TRBJ2-1; TRBD1 or TRBD2 may be the D gene (5 bases each). The CDR3 runs 15 residues. Trimming took off 5 bases at V and 5 bases at J, with 16 bases between the two ends. Germline V gene data show CDR1 as LNHDA and CDR2 as SQIVND (reference sequence). CDR3 nucleotide sequence: TGTGCCAGTAGTTACTCTGGGGGTTATGACAATGAGCAGTTCTTC. It specifies CASSYSGGYDNEQFF.

J is TRBJ2-1 and V is TRBV27; 12 nucleotides agree with TRBD2. Germline lookup yields CDR1 MNHEY and CDR2 SMNVEV (reference sequence). The CDR3 runs 16 residues. V was clipped by 4 bases and J by 9 bases; unmatched bases: 10. The DNA for the CDR3 is TGTGCCAGCAGTTCTCCTTCTAGCGGGAGGGCCCGTGAGCAGTTCTTC. Its translation: CASSSPSSGRAREQFF.

The J gene is TRBJ2-3, the V gene TRBV6-6, with D unresolved. CDR3 size: 15 residues. V was pared by 4 bases and J by 0 bases, with 11 bases between. Germline lookup yields CDR1 MNHNY and CDR2 SVGAGI (reference sequence). CDR3 DNA: TGTGCCAGCAGTTCCGACGGGCGGAGCACAGATACGCAGTATTTT. Residues: CASSSDGRSTDTQYF.

The J gene is TRBJ2-1, the V gene TRBV9, with 9 positions matching TRBD2. Looked up from germline, CDR1 is SGDLS and CDR2 is YYNGEE. The V gene end was trimmed by 3 bases and the J gene end by 3 bases; junction bases not matched to a gene: 7. This CDR3 is built from 16 residues. CDR3 nucleotide sequence: TGTGCCAGCAGCGAGGGCCTAGCGGGGCTCTACAATGAGCAGTTCTTC. Protein sequence: CASSEGLAGLYNEQFF.

This chain joins TRBV28 and TRBJ1-2; TRBD1 agrees at 8 bases. The CDR3 length is 15 residues. With 3 bases clipped from V and 5 bases from J, the junction kept 8 bases outside the gene matches. Germline V CDR1 and CDR2: MDHEN, SYDVKM. CDR3 amino acids: CASSLGQETGYGYTF. CDR3 nucleotide sequence: TGTGCCAGCAGTTTGGGACAGGAAACAGGTTATGGCTACACCTTC.

This clone occurred a few times. The chain uses TRBV28 and TRBJ2-5; 8 nucleotides match TRBD2. The CDR3 loop spans 14 amino acids. Germline values: CDR1 MDHEN, CDR2 SYDVKM. V gave up 6 bases and J gave up 8 bases; unmatched junction bases: 11. CDR3 residues: CASRETSGKRTQYF. CDR3 DNA: TGTGCCAGCAGGGAAACTAGCGGAAAGAGAACCCAGTACTTC.

This clone was detected a few times. The chain recombines TRBV11-2 with TRBJ2-1; 7 bases map to TRBD2. The CDR3 has 15 residues. Trimming cost V 3 bases and J 6 bases; bases outside gene matches: 8. Germline V gene lookup returns CDR1 SGHAT and CDR2 FQNNGV. CDR3 sequence: CASSFWAGDINEQFF. The CDR3 nucleotides read TGTGCCAGCAGCTTTTGGGCGGGAGACATCAATGAGCAGTTCTTC.

This rearrangement joins TRBV5-5 to TRBJ2-5; no definite D call. Germline V gene lookup returns CDR1 SGHKS and CDR2 YYEKEE (reference sequence). The V end lost 6 bases, the J end lost 4 bases, and 19 bases lay between the germline ends. The CDR3 is 15 amino acids. CDR3 in amino acids: CASTLFQYSPETQYF. In DNA form, the CDR3 reads TGTGCCAGCACCCTATTCCAGTACTCCCCAGAGACCCAGTACTTC.

CDR3 DNA sequence: TGTGCCAGCTCACCATGGATTAGCGTGAACACCGGGGAGCTGTTTTTT. It encodes CASSPWISVNTGELFF. The chain employs TRBV18 and TRBJ2-2, with D tentatively TRBD2 (5 bases). The CDR3 length is 16 residues. Trimming pared 2 bases from V and 1 base from J, leaving 11 bases between. CDR1 and CDR2 from the germline V gene are KGHSH and LQKENI.

This clone was observed a few times. The chain couples TRBV5-6 to TRBJ2-1; possibly TRBD1 or TRBD2 for D (5 bases each). Germline CDR1 reads SGHDT; CDR2 reads YYEEEE. Trimming stripped 0 bases from V and 5 bases from J, with 21 bases between. There are 18 residues in the CDR3. CDR3 protein: CASSLGYVGEHQNNEQFF. CDR3 nucleotide sequence: TGTGCCAGCAGCTTGGGTTATGTGGGGGAGCACCAGAACAATGAGCAGTTCTTC.

This clone was detected a few times. The chain has TRBV7-2 and TRBJ1-5, with no clear D. CDR1 and CDR2 from the germline V gene are SGHTA and FQGNSA. The CDR3 length is 13 residues. Trimming removed 5 bases from V and 1 base from J, with 6 bases in between. CDR3 protein: CASSHESNQPQHF. DNA for the CDR3: TGTGCCAGCAGCCATGAGAGCAATCAGCCCCAGCATTTT.

This clone was detected a few times. The chain is built from TRBV7-9 and TRBJ2-1; D unresolved. This CDR3 comprises 15 residues. V shed 3 bases and J shed 13 bases, with 22 bases lying between them. Germline V gives CDR1 SEHNR, CDR2 FQNEAQ (reference sequence). The CDR3 is CASSFADPRPTLQFF. The CDR3 coding sequence is TGTGCCAGCAGCTTCGCGGACCCCCGACCGACCTTACAGTTCTTC.

The table lists this clone with a few counts. The chain is built from TRBV5-1 and TRBJ2-7, with a possible D match to TRBD1 (6 bases). Trimming took off 4 bases at V and 2 bases at J, with 10 bases between the two ends. The CDR3 runs to 13 residues. Germline CDR1 and CDR2: SGHRS and YFSETQ. DNA for the CDR3: TGCGCCAGCAGCACCCGGGACACCTACGAGCAGTACTTC. Amino acid sequence: CASSTRDTYEQYF.

For the CDR3, the DNA is TGTGCCAGCAGCTTCGCTAGCGGGATAGGTGAGCAGTTCTTC. This codes for CASSFASGIGEQFF. The chain carries TRBV7-3 and TRBJ2-1; 9 nucleotides match TRBD2. The trim removed 3 bases at V and 9 bases at J, leaving 6 bases unmatched. In germline, CDR1 is SGHTA, CDR2 FQGTGA. The CDR3 is made up of 14 amino acids.

The V call is TRBV21-1, the J call TRBJ2-1; TRBD2, the table's D call, was not compared with the DNA. TRBV21-1 is a listed pseudogene. The CDR3 sequence is 16 residues long. Here the CDR3 DNA reads TGTGCCAGCAGCGAGGGACTAGCGGGAGGTAGGAATGAGCAGTTCTTC. Translating gives CASSEGLAGGRNEQFF.

The rearrangement links TRBV7-9 to TRBJ2-5; D gene uncertain. Trimming shortened V by 7 bases and J by 5 bases, and 14 bases separated the two germline ends. CDR3 length: 13 residues. Germline values: CDR1 SEHNR, CDR2 FQNEAQ (reference sequence). CDR3 coding DNA: TGTGCCAGCACCCGAAAGGTCTATGAGACCCAGTACTTC. Residues: CASTRKVYETQYF.

This clone was picked up many times. The chain uses TRBV19 and TRBJ2-4; D might be TRBD2 (5 bases). Germline lookup yields CDR1 LNHDA and CDR2 SQIVND (reference sequence). The CDR3 covers 13 residues. Trimming stripped 6 bases from V and 8 bases from J, with 14 bases between. For the CDR3, the DNA is TGTGCCAGTAGCCTACTAGGACGAGACATTCAGTACTTC. Amino acids: CASSLLGRDIQYF.

The CDR3: CASSRTRGRSYNEQFF. CDR3 coding DNA: TGTGCCAGCAGCCGAACTAGGGGGAGGTCCTACAATGAGCAGTTCTTC. V is TRBV7-9 and J is TRBJ2-1; D is perhaps TRBD1 or TRBD2 (6 bases each). V shed 5 bases and J shed 1 base, with 15 bases lying between them. This CDR3 is built from 16 residues. Germline assignment: CDR1 SEHNR and CDR2 FQNEAQ (reference sequence).

This clone was counted only a few times. This chain uses TRBV7-8 with TRBJ2-3, with a weak D call TRBD2 (5 bases). CDR3 length: 15 residues. The germline V and J ends were trimmed by 5 bases and 4 bases, with 16 bases remaining between them. The germline V gene has CDR1 SGHVS and CDR2 FQNEAQ. The CDR3 DNA reads as TGTGCCAGCAGCCCCCCCGAGGGTCGCCCAGATACGCAGTATTTT. Encoded protein: CASSPPEGRPDTQYF.

The rearrangement joins TRBV6-1 to TRBJ2-3, with D uncertain. Germline assignment: CDR1 MNHNS and CDR2 SASEGT. The V end was cut by 5 bases, the J end by 4 bases, with 10 bases between. The CDR3 has 13 amino acids. The CDR3 here is CASSPGLSDTQYF. The CDR3 nucleotides are TGTGCCAGCAGTCCCGGGCTCTCAGATACGCAGTATTTT.

This clone appeared a few times. At the DNA level, this CDR3 is encoded by other sequences in the same sample as well. This chain uses TRBV12-5 with TRBJ2-2, with D unresolved. V lost 6 bases and J lost 7, with 6 bases in between. The CDR3 contains 11 residues. Germline CDR1 and CDR2: LGHNT and FRNRAP. The chain's CDR3 is CASGLHGELFF. In DNA, the CDR3 is TGTGCTAGTGGACTACACGGGGAGCTGTTTTTT.

This clone was recorded a few times. Germline and junction disagree at one end, which may indicate a read error. The gene calls are TRBV7-7 and TRBJ2-3; D unclear. This CDR3 spans 15 amino acids. Germline lookup yields CDR1 SSHAT and CDR2 FNYEAQ (reference sequence). DNA of the CDR3: TGTGCTAGCAGCTTAGAGCTAGGTAGCACAGATACGCAGTATTTT. As protein: CASSLELGSTDTQYF. Using reference TRBV7-7 and TRBJ2-3 for the parts outside the CDR3, the full variable domain is GAGVSQSPRYKVTKRGQDVTLRCDPISSHATLYWYQQALGQGPEFLTYFNYEAQPDKSGLPSDRFSAERPEGSISTLTIQRTEQRDSAMYRCASSLELGSTDTQYFGPGTRLTVL.

This clone turned up a few times. This CDR3 is CASSQSFSSTGELFF. Written as DNA, the CDR3 is TGTGCCAGCAGCCAGTCCTTTAGTAGTACCGGGGAGCTGTTTTTT. The chain carries TRBV4-2 and TRBJ2-2, with D uncertain. CDR1 LGHNA and CDR2 YNFKEQ come from the germline V gene. The CDR3 loop spans 15 amino acids. Trimming removed 3 bases from V and 5 bases from J, with 13 bases in between.

This clone was seen a few times. J is TRBJ2-1 and V is TRBV10-3; no clear D gene. V was clipped by 10 bases and J by 9 bases, with 16 bases between them. The CDR3 extends over 12 amino acids. The germline gives CDR1 ENHRY, CDR2 SYGVKD. CDR3 loop: CASSPTASEQFF. The CDR3 DNA sequence: TGTGCCAGCAGCCCGACGGCAAGTGAGCAGTTCTTC.

The chain carries TRBV14 and TRBJ2-3; D is undetermined. The CDR3 contains 13 residues. The germline V gene encodes CDR1 SGHDN and CDR2 FVKESK. V was pared by 3 bases and J by 4 bases, with 8 bases between. CDR3 bases: TGTGCCAGCAGCCAGAACCCCCCAGATACGCAGTATTTT. It yields the protein CASSQNPPDTQYF.

This clone came up a few times. V and J are TRBV15 and TRBJ2-3, with 13 bases matching TRBD2. The V gene end was trimmed by 3 bases and the J gene end by 5 bases; junction bases not matched to a gene: 2. The CDR3 runs to 15 residues. Germline values: CDR1 LNHNV, CDR2 YYDKDF (reference sequence). The CDR3 loop reads CATSRTSGRQDTQYF. Here the CDR3 DNA reads TGTGCCACCAGCAGGACTAGCGGGAGGCAAGATACGCAGTATTTT.

The rearrangement links TRBV5-4 to TRBJ2-5; 9 bases are shared with TRBD2. The germline V gene encodes CDR1 SGHNT and CDR2 YYREEE (reference sequence). V trimming: 5 bases; J trimming: 2 bases; junction bases outside the gene matches: 4. The length of the CDR3 is 14 residues. The CDR3 DNA follows: TGTGCCAGCAGGACGCGGGGGGGTCAAGAGACCCAGTACTTC. It specifies CASRTRGGQETQYF.

J is TRBJ2-7 and V is TRBV7-2; D not resolved. Per the germline V gene, CDR1 is SGHTA and CDR2 is FQGNSA. V dropped 0 bases and J dropped 4 bases, with 7 bases sitting between them. The length of the CDR3 is 13 residues. CDR3 amino acids: CASSLAKEYEQYF. The CDR3 DNA reads as TGTGCCAGCAGCTTAGCGAAAGAGTACGAGCAGTACTTC.